Listed here are 4 T cell receptor beta chains from one sample, sequenced in a study of CXCR3-negative and CXCR3-positive naive CD8 T cells. TRB cDNA was prepared as libraries by UMI-labeled 5' RACE. No DNA is given; TCRdb re-called the 5' RACE reads and lists each CDR3 protein once. The sample's table shows about 41,000 distinct CDR3 sequences. Sequencing input: naive CXCR3- CD8+ T cells from blood. Indicated subset: CD45RO-CCR7+CD27+CD95- naive CD8+ T cells lacking CXCR3 (TNR3-). These receptor sequences come from a human donor in good health. Some clones in this sample may be carry-over from other donors' samples.

V usage is TRBV12-3 or TRBV12-4 and J usage is TRBJ1-2. The CDR3 consists of 13 residues. CDR3 residues: CASSNAYLPGYTF.

The rearrangement uses TRBV28 and TRBJ2-7; TCRdb gives TRBD1 as the D gene, but with no DNA this cannot be confirmed. The CDR3 consists of 13 residues. Germline V CDR1 and CDR2: MDHEN, SYDVKM. The CDR3 sequence: CASSRGVSYEQYF. The variable domain in full, completed from reference TRBV28 and TRBJ2-7, reads DVKVTQSSRYLVKRTGEKVFLECVQDMDHENMFWYRQDPGLGLRLIYFSYDVKMKEKGDIPEGYSVSREKKERFSLILESASTNQTSMYLCASSRGVSYEQYFGPGTRLTVT.

The V and J genes are TRBV12-3 or TRBV12-4 and TRBJ2-4; TCRdb outputs TRBD1, but without DNA this stays unchecked. CDR3 length: 13 amino acids. The chain's CDR3 is CASNWGTGDIQYF.

The chain couples TRBV13 to TRBJ1-4. The CDR3 covers 15 residues. The germline V gene has CDR1 PRHDT and CDR2 FYEKMQ (reference sequence). The CDR3 reads CASSLTKGIGEKLFF.